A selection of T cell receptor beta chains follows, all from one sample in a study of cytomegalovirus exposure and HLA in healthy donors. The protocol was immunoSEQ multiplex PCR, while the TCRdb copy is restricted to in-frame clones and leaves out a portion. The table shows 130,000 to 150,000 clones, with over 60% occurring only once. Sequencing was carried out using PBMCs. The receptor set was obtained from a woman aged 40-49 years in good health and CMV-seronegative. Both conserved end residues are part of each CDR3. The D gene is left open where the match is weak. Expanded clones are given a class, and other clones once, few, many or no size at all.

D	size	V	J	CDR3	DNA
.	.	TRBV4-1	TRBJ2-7	CASSPAGLSYEQYF	TGCGCCAGCAGCCCGGCGGGCCTCTCCTACGAGCAGTACTTC
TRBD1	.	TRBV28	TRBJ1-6	CASSDRVLNSPLHF	TGTGCCAGCAGCGACAGGGTTTTAAATTCACCCCTCCACTTT
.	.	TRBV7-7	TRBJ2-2	CASSRVQGSGELFF	TGTGCCAGCAGCCGCGTACAGGGATCCGGGGAGCTGTTTTTT
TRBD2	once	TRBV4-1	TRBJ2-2	CASSSRILAGTGELFF	TGCGCCAGCAGCTCCAGGATCCTAGCGGGCACCGGGGAGCTGTTTTTT
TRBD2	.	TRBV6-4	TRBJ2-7	CASSEGGDGSYEQYF	TGTGCCAGCAGTGAGGGGGGGGACGGCTCCTACGAGCAGTACTTC
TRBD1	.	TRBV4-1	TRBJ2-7	CASSRPTGGNEQYF	TGCGCCAGCAGCCGCCCTACAGGGGGCAACGAGCAGTACTTC
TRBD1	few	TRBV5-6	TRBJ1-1	CASSLRQGSPEAFF	TGTGCCAGCAGCTTAAGACAGGGGAGTCCTGAAGCTTTCTTT
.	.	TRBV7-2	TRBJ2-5	CASSRSIQETQYF	TGTGCCAGCAGCCGTAGCATCCAAGAGACCCAGTACTTC
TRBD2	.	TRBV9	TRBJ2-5	CASSVGTSGGDYQETQYF	TGTGCCAGCAGCGTTGGGACTAGCGGGGGGGATTACCAAGAGACCCAGTACTTC
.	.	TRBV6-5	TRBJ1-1	CASSVGSNTEAFF	TGTGCCAGCAGTGTGGGCAGTAACACTGAAGCTTTCTTT
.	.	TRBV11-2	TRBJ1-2	CASSSVNYGYTF	TGTGCCAGCAGCTCCGTTAACTATGGCTACACCTTC
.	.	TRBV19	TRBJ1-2	CASSRGNAYGYTF	TGTGCCAGTAGTAGAGGCAACGCTTATGGCTACACCTTC
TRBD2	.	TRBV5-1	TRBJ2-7	CASSLDETSDSYEQYF	TGCGCCAGCAGCTTGGACGAGACTAGCGACTCCTACGAGCAGTACTTC
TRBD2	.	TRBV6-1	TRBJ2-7	CASSSGGYEQYF	TGTGCCAGCAGCTCCGGGGGGTACGAGCAGTACTTC
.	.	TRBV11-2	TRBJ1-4	CASTLDNGHEKLFF	TGTGCCAGCACCTTGGACAATGGGCATGAAAAACTGTTTTTT
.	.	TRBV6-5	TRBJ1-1	CASSYLSGPLSAFF	TGTGCCAGCAGTTATTTATCAGGTCCTCTGTCTGCTTTCTTT
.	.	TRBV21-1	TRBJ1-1	CASRIFPDRGAEAFF	TGTGCCAGCAGAATTTTCCCGGACAGGGGAGCTGAAGCTTTCTTT
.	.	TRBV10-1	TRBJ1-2	CASSAEGSYGYTF	TGCGCCAGCAGTGCCGAGGGATCATATGGCTACACCTTC
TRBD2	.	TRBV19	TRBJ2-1	CASTLDWGRANEQFF	TGTGCCAGTACCCTAGATTGGGGGAGGGCCAATGAGCAGTTCTTC
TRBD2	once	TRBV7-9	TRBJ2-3	CASNKVLAGVGDTQYF	TGTGCCAGCAATAAGGTACTAGCGGGAGTTGGAGATACGCAGTATTTT
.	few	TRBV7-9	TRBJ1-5	CASSLADRNQPQHF	TGTGCCAGCAGCTTAGCGGACAGAAATCAGCCCCAGCATTTT
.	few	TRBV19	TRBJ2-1	CASSTQGDNEQFF	TGTGCCAGTAGTACGCAAGGGGACAATGAGCAGTTCTTC
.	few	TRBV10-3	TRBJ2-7	CAIRGTTEQYF	TGTGCCATCAGGGGGACAACCGAGCAGTACTTC
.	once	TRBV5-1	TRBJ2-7	CASSLGPSSYEQYF	TGCGCCAGCAGCTTGGGTCCGTCCTCCTACGAGCAGTACTTC
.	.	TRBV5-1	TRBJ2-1	CASSLVGSGEGNEQFF	TGCGCCAGCAGCTTGGTAGGATCGGGGGAAGGGAATGAGCAGTTCTTC
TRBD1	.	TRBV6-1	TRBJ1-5	CASLETGDQPQHF	TGTGCCAGCCTTGAGACAGGGGATCAGCCCCAGCATTTT
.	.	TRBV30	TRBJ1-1	CAWSVHLNTEAFF	TGTGCCTGGAGTGTACACCTGAACACTGAAGCTTTCTTT
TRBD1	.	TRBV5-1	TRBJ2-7	CASSLPGQGAIDEQYF	TGCGCCAGCAGCCTCCCGGGACAGGGGGCAATCGACGAGCAGTACTTC
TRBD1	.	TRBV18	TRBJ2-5	CASSSNSQGAGETQYF	TGTGCCAGCTCATCAAACTCTCAGGGGGCCGGGGAGACCCAGTACTTC
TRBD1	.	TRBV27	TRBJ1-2	CASSLRDRPDDGYTF	TGTGCCAGCAGTTTACGGGACAGGCCGGATGATGGCTACACCTTC
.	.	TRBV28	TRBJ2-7	CASSLVKDEQYF	TGTGCCAGCAGCCTAGTCAAGGACGAGCAGTACTTC
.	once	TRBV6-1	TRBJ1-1	CASSEGGSARATEAFF	TGTGCCAGCAGTGAAGGAGGGTCCGCGCGGGCCACTGAAGCTTTCTTT
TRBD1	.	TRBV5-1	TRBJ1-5	CASSFGTGNQPQHF	TGCGCCAGCAGCTTTGGGACAGGGAATCAGCCCCAGCATTTT
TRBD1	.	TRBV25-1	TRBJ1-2	CASSVDRGRNYGYTF	TGTGCCAGCAGTGTAGACAGGGGAAGAAACTATGGCTACACCTTC
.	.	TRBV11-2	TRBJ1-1	CASSLDGGLNTEAFF	TGTGCCAGCAGCTTAGATGGGGGCTTGAACACTGAAGCTTTCTTT
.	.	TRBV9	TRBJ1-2	CASAASYGYTF	TGTGCCAGCGCGGCTTCCTATGGCTACACCTTC
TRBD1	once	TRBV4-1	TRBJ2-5	CASSPGQGETQYF	TGCGCCAGCAGCCCTGGACAGGGAGAGACCCAGTACTTC
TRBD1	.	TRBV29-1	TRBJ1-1	CSVAPGQGMNTEAFF	TGCAGCGTTGCGCCGGGACAGGGCATGAACACTGAAGCTTTCTTT
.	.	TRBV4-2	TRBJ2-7	CASSQGGQGRVDEQYF	TGTGCCAGCAGCCAGGGGGGGCAGGGAAGAGTGGACGAGCAGTACTTC
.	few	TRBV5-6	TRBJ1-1	CASSLTRRGTEAFF	TGTGCCAGCAGCTTGACCAGGCGGGGGACTGAAGCTTTCTTT
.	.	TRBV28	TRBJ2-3	CASSQQGTTDTQYF	TGTGCCAGCAGTCAGCAGGGAACCACAGATACGCAGTATTTT
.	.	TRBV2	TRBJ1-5	CASSEFGTNQPQHF	TGTGCCAGCAGTGAATTCGGGACAAATCAGCCCCAGCATTTT
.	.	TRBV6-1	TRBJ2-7	CASSTSGDSYEQYF	TGTGCCAGCAGTACCTCGGGAGACTCCTACGAGCAGTACTTC
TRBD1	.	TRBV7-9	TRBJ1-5	CSSSSSQGGRTRNQPQHF	TGTTCCAGCAGCTCATCTCAGGGGGGAAGGACAAGAAATCAGCCCCAGCATTTT
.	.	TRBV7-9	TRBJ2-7	CASSPLGGYEQYF	TGTGCCAGCAGCCCGCTAGGGGGTTACGAGCAGTACTTC
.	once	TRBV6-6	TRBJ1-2	CASSYSEGTYGYTF	TGTGCCAGCAGTTACTCGGAGGGCACCTATGGCTACACCTTC
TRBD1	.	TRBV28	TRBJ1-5	CASSGRGVNQPQHF	TGTGCCAGCAGTGGCAGGGGGGTAAATCAGCCCCAGCATTTT
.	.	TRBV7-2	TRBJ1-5	CASSLLWEISPQHF	TGTGCCAGCAGCTTGTTGTGGGAGATCAGCCCCCAGCATTTT
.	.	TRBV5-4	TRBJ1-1	CASSFMNTEAFF	TGTGCCAGCAGCTTCATGAACACTGAAGCTTTCTTT
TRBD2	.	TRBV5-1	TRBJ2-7	CASSLGLAGNIPYEQYF	TGCGCCAGCAGCTTGGGACTAGCGGGGAACATCCCCTACGAGCAGTACTTC
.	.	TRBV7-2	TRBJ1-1	CASSLVSGLEAFF	TGTGCCAGCAGCTTAGTTTCAGGATTGGAAGCTTTCTTT
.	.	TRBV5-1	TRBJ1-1	CASSQEGRATEAFF	TGCGCCAGCAGCCAGGAGGGAAGGGCCACTGAAGCTTTCTTT
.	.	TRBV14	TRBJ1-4	CASSQGRRGNEKLFF	TGTGCCAGCAGCCAAGGGAGGCGGGGTAATGAAAAACTGTTTTTT
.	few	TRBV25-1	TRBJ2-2	CASSELDGGRTGELFF	TGTGCCAGCAGTGAATTAGATGGAGGGCGCACCGGGGAGCTGTTTTTT
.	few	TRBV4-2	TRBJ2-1	CASSQGAGNEQFF	TGTGCCAGCAGCCAAGGTGCCGGCAATGAGCAGTTCTTC
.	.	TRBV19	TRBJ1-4	CASTGGGSVPKTNEKLFF	TGTGCCAGCACTGGGGGGGGCTCGGTCCCGAAGACTAATGAAAAACTGTTTTTT